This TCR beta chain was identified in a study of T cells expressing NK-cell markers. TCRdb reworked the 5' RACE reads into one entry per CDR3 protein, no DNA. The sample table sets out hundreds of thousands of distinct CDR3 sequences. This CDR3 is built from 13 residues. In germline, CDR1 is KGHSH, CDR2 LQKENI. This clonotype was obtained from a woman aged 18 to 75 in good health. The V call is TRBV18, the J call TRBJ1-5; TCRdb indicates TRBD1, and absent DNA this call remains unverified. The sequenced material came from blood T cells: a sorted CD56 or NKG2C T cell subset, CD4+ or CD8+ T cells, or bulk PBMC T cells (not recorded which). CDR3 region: CASSPDRDQPQHF.